This TCR beta chain was obtained from a study of blood T cell repertoires in COVID-19. Study as a whole: Some COVID-19 samples were acute and others convalescent; all came from the United States, Italy and Spain. The analysed material was cDNA or gDNA that came from T cells, B-cell-depleted T cells, or PBMCs.

This clone was counted a few times. The data were produced by immunoSEQ multiplex PCR, yet TCRdb's version contains in-frame clones alone and is incomplete. Of 270,000 or so clones in the sample, 70% to 90% were seen once. V was trimmed by 1 base and J by 0 bases, leaving 4 bases between them. Germline values: CDR1 MGHRA, CDR2 YSYEKL. This CDR3 comprises 14 residues. Individuals drawn from around 25 US areas were about 18 to 90 years old. Assignment of participants to cohorts was predicated upon participant-reported clinical history. The V and J genes are TRBV4-1 and TRBJ1-3; D not certain. The specimen sequenced was PBMCs or T cells enriched from blood (not recorded which). This sequence originates from a woman aged 25 to 39 with acute COVID-19. In DNA, the CDR3 is TGCGCCAGCAGCCAAGGACACTCTGGAAACACCATATATTTT. The encoded protein is CASSQGHSGNTIYF.